Each of the 9 T cell receptor beta chains below was sequenced from the same sample in a study of blood T cell repertoires in COVID-19. The table came from immunoSEQ multiplex PCR; TCRdb's copy has only in-frame clones and leaves some out. The table shows approximately 110,000 clones, with about 84% occurring only once. The sample comprised peripheral blood. These TCRs come from a human donor in a cohort sampled during active COVID-19.

In its sample, this clone was seen once. The chain couples TRBV3-1 (or the pseudogene TRBV3-2) to TRBJ2-2; possibly TRBD2 for D (6 bases). Germline loops: CDR1 LGHDT, CDR2 YNNKEL (reference sequence). CDR3 length: 17 amino acids. Trimming stripped 4 bases from V and 2 bases from J, with 17 bases between. The CDR3 sequence: CASSLPPGGINTGELFF. For the CDR3, the DNA is TGTGCCAGCAGCCTCCCCCCAGGAGGGATAAACACCGGGGAGCTGTTTTTT.

This chain uses TRBV10-1 with TRBJ2-4; D is possibly TRBD2 (6 bases). The CDR3 is 13 amino acids. The germline V gene has CDR1 WNHNN and CDR2 SYGVQD (reference sequence). V was clipped by 2 bases and J by 6 bases, with 8 bases between them. The DNA of the CDR3 is TGCGCCAGCAGTGAGGGAGGGAGAAACATTCAGTACTTC. Its translation is CASSEGGRNIQYF.

The CDR3 reads CASTPPSGTGELFF. The CDR3 DNA reads TGTGCCAGCACCCCACCTAGTGGAACCGGGGAGCTGTTTTTT. The V gene is TRBV5-6, the J gene TRBJ2-2; D call uncertain. The CDR3 extends over 14 amino acids. The germline V gene has CDR1 SGHDT and CDR2 YYEEEE. The ends were cut back, 6 bases at V and 5 bases at J, with 14 bases in the middle.

The genes are TRBV7-9 and TRBJ2-7; TRBD2 matches at 7 bases. With 4 bases clipped from V and 6 bases from J, the junction kept 18 bases outside the gene matches. Per germline, CDR1 SEHNR and CDR2 FQNEAQ (reference sequence). The CDR3 is 17 amino acids. DNA of the CDR3: TGTGCCAGCAGCTCCCACCTCGGGGGAGGGTCGGGAAGCGAGCAGTACTTC. It specifies CASSSHLGGGSGSEQYF.

V usage is TRBV28 and J usage is TRBJ2-2, with 12 bases that match TRBD2. Trimming removed 4 bases from V and 5 bases from J; junction bases left unmatched: 14. The CDR3 contains 19 residues. Germline CDR1 and CDR2: MDHEN and SYDVKM. The chain's CDR3 is CASSSRTSGIRIRTGELFF. The CDR3 DNA is TGTGCCAGCAGTTCCCGGACTAGCGGGATACGTATCCGGACCGGGGAGCTGTTTTTT.

This chain links TRBV19 with TRBJ2-4; TRBD2 agrees at 9 bases. Losses at the gene ends were 6 bases for V and 0 bases for J; bases not matched to a gene: 6. The CDR3 consists of 16 residues. Germline V gene data show CDR1 as LNHDA and CDR2 as SQIVND (reference sequence). CDR3 in DNA: TGTGCCAGTAGCTCCGGGACTAGCATAGCCAAAAACATTCAGTACTTC. Translating gives CASSSGTSIAKNIQYF.

This clone was recorded a few times. The chain combines TRBV5-8 with TRBJ1-2, with 12 nucleotides matching TRBD1. This CDR3 is 17 amino acids long. Trimming cost V 4 bases and J 4 bases; bases outside gene matches: 11. CDR1 SGHTS and CDR2 YDEGEE come from the germline V gene. In DNA form, the CDR3 reads TGTGCCAGCAGCAGGGGACAGGGGGCGCGTTTCGGCTATGGCTACACCTTC. Its translation is CASSRGQGARFGYGYTF.

This sequence joins TRBV12-2 and TRBJ1-4. TRBV12-2 has pseudogene status. There are 14 residues in the CDR3. The CDR3, as DNA: TGTGCAAGTCGCCCGACGTCCGACTGGGAAAAACTGTTTTTT. This sequence encodes CASRPTSDWEKLFF.

Only one count was recorded for this clone. The V call is TRBV5-6, the J call TRBJ1-5; 12 bases are shared with TRBD1. Germline V gives CDR1 SGHDT, CDR2 YYEEEE. This CDR3 has 15 residues. J was trimmed by 6 bases and V by 5 bases; bases with no gene match: 6. Written as DNA, the CDR3 is TGTGCCAGCAGTTTGCTGGGACAGGGGGCTCAGCCCCAGCATTTT. This gives the protein CASSLLGQGAQPQHF.